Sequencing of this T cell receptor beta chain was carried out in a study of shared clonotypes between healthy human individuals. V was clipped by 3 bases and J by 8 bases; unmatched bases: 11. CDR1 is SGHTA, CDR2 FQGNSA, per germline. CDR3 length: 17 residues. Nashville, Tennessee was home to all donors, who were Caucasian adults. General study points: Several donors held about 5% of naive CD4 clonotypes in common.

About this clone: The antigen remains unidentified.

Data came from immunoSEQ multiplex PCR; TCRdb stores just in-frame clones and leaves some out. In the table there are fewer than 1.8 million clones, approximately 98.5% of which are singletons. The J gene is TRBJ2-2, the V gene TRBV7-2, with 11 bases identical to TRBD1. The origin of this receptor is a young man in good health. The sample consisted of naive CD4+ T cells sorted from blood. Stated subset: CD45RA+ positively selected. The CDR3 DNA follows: TGTGCCAGCAGCTTGAACGGACAGGGGGCACCTAAGGGGGAGCTGTTTTTT. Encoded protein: CASSLNGQGAPKGELFF.